This section outlines one T cell receptor beta chain sequence together with its context. Its specificity is not known. A much larger clone is a single base away; this may be a read error. The CDR3 ends on some other residue instead of the conserved phenylalanine or tryptophan, so this is likely a read error. TCRdb called the reads again in MiXCR, with one record for every CDR3 protein. The sample yields about 260,000 distinct CDR3 sequences, approximately 14% seen once. The entry originates in a study of T cell repertoires in cytomegalovirus infection. Findings of the study overall: The cumulative frequency of public TCR beta families identified carriers of CMV plus the relevant HLA.

Germline CDR1 is MNHEY and CDR2 is SVGAGI. The CDR3 sequence is 14 residues long. Trimming stripped 2 bases from V and 6 bases from J, with 14 bases between. The rearrangement joins TRBV6-5 to TRBJ2-7; D possibly matches TRBD1 or TRBD2 (5 bases each). Sequencing was performed on PBMCs. This clonotype originated in a human donor in good health (CMV status not recorded). Some clones in this sample may be carry-over from other donors' samples. The CDR3 nucleotides are TGTGCCAGCAGTTACCGCCCCGGGGCCTCCGAGCAGTACTAC. Translation gives CASSYRPGASEQYY.